These T cell receptor beta chains were read from a single sample in a study of PD-1 blockade in classical Hodgkin lymphoma. Here immunoSEQ multiplex PCR was the method, and the copy in TCRdb shows in-frame clones only, minus some. The sample consists of roughly 30,000 clones, approximately 79% of them appearing once. The sample consisted of CD4+ T cells from blood, taken before the fourth cycle of nivolumab. The receptors originated from a human donor with classical Hodgkin lymphoma. CDR3s include the opening cysteine and the closing phenylalanine or tryptophan. Fields, in order: D gene, V gene, clone size, J gene, CDR3 DNA, CDR3 protein. The D gene is left open where the match is weak. Rows give clone size only sometimes, using once, few, many, or a class for an expanded clone.

NA	TRBV29-1	few	TRBJ1-1	TGCAGCGTTGTGGAACAGCTGAACACTGAAGCTTTCTTT	CSVVEQLNTEAFF
TRBD2	TRBV7-2	NA	TRBJ2-7	TGTGCCAGCAGCTTAGCGGGGGGGGCCTACGAGCAGTACTTC	CASSLAGGAYEQYF
TRBD1	TRBV6-5	NA	TRBJ1-1	TGTGCCAGCAGTTACTCCGGGACAGGGATAACTGAAGCTTTCTTT	CASSYSGTGITEAFF
NA	TRBV7-6	NA	TRBJ2-7	TGTGCCAGCAGCCAAAATTCCGGGAACTCCTACGAGCAGTACTTC	CASSQNSGNSYEQYF
TRBD2	TRBV28	NA	TRBJ2-7	TGTGCCAGCAGGACACTAGCGGGAGACGAGCAGTACTTC	CASRTLAGDEQYF
NA	TRBV29-1	NA	TRBJ1-4	TGCAGCGTACAGGGATTGGTGGGTGAAAAACTGTTTTTT	CSVQGLVGEKLFF
TRBD1	TRBV6-1	NA	TRBJ2-7	TGTGCCAGCAAGACAGGGTTCAGCTCCTACGAGCAGTACTTC	CASKTGFSSYEQYF
TRBD2	TRBV7-7	NA	TRBJ2-5	TGTGCCAGCAGCCCCCTAGCGGTGCAAGAGACCCAGTACTTC	CASSPLAVQETQYF
TRBD1	TRBV7-9	few	TRBJ2-5	TGTGCCAGCAGCCCCGGACAGGGGGGAAGTGAGACCCAGTACTTC	CASSPGQGGSETQYF
NA	TRBV10-3	few	TRBJ2-3	TGTGCCATCAGTGATCAGGGAGGCGCAGATACGCAGTATTTT	CAISDQGGADTQYF